This T cell receptor (beta chain) appears in the sequencing data of a study of blood T cells in healthy people across ages. Study results and limitations: Naive and antigen-experienced cells could not be conclusively compared, given unsorted PBMCs. TCR beta diversity per million T cells fell roughly linearly with age.

For the second PCR, which ran for about 6 to 11 cycles, a sample-barcoded 5' primer and a J-beta primer mix were used. MiXCR, run by TCRdb on the 5' RACE reads, gives a single entry per CDR3 protein. The table lists under 700,000 distinct CDR3 sequences, 24% of them singletons. In regard to this clonotype: Antigen: not known.

This CDR3 is 12 amino acids long. Looked up from germline, CDR1 is DFQATT and CDR2 is SNEGSKA (reference sequence). Trimming cost V 6 bases and J 7 bases; bases outside gene matches: 5. Separately, the same data were catalogued under a study of T cells of mothers and their children. As that report states: In cDNA synthesis, all of the extracted RNA was used at 1.5 ug per 15 ul. An overlap that was slightly higher, though non-significant, was seen in related mother-child pairs versus unrelated pairs.

The sample was blood. V gene TRBV20-1 combines with J gene TRBJ1-2; TRBD1 aligns across 10 bases. The clonotype comes from a boy younger than 18 in good health. The CDR3 bases are TGCAGTGCCCCCTGGGACAGGGGTGGCTACACCTTC. It specifies CSAPWDRGGYTF.